These T cell receptor beta chains were read from a single sample in a study of blood T cell repertoires in COVID-19. The data were produced by immunoSEQ multiplex PCR, yet TCRdb's version contains in-frame clones alone and is incomplete. The data show approximately 68,000 clones, with more than 80% seen just once and about a third held by the top ten. Sequencing was done on a sample of peripheral blood. The origin of the receptors is a woman aged 80 or over with active or convalescent COVID-19. Each CDR3 is given with its conserved first and last residue. Fields, in order: D gene, clone size, V gene, J gene, CDR3 DNA, CDR3 protein. D genes are given only for firm matches. Size values are once, few and many counts, or a class for expanded clones, and some rows have none.

>NA|few|TRBV5-1|TRBJ1-2
TGCGCCAGCAGCTTGGCGGGGGGCTATGGCTACACCTTC
CASSLAGGYGYTF
>TRBD2|NA|TRBV28|TRBJ2-3
TGTGCCAGCAGTTTACTAGCGGGGTTCACAGATACGCAGTATTTT
CASSLLAGFTDTQYF
>NA|NA|TRBV7-8|TRBJ2-7
TGTGCCAGCAGCTTAGATCCCAGGGTGCGGTACTTC
CASSLDPRVRYF
>NA|NA|TRBV29-1|TRBJ2-7
TGCAGCGTTAAAGGGATGCAGGGAAGTCGCTACTGGGAGCAGTACTTC
CSVKGMQGSRYWEQYF
>TRBD2|NA|TRBV27|TRBJ2-3
TGTGCCAGCAGTTTGTCCAGCGGGGGGGCATGTAGTTTT
CASSLSSGGACSF
>NA|NA|TRBV19|TRBJ1-6
TGTGCCAGTAGTATTCGCTCGGCGGAGGGTTCACCCCTCCACTTT
CASSIRSAEGSPLHF
>NA|NA|TRBV4-1|TRBJ1-5
TGCGCCAGCAGCCTCCTATGGACTGAGAACAATCAGCCCCAGCATTTT
CASSLLWTENNQPQHF
>NA|NA|TRBV29-1|TRBJ1-2
TGCAGCGGTAGACAGCGAAGGGGTGGCTACACCTTC
CSGRQRRGGYTF
>NA|NA|TRBV2|TRBJ1-3
TGTGCCAGCAGTGAAACGGTAGCTGGAAACACCATATATTTT
CASSETVAGNTIYF
>TRBD2|NA|TRBV29-1|TRBJ2-1
TGCAGCGTCTCGACTAGCGGGGGCCGTTTCTCCTACAATGAGCAGTTCTTC
CSVSTSGGRFSYNEQFF